This T cell receptor beta chain derives from a study of T cell repertoires in cytomegalovirus infection. Across the whole study: HLA-B-restricted CMV epitopes that are well studied were used alongside recently identified HLA-C-restricted ones. Indications came from public TCR beta signatures; they pointed to CMV infection and to a matching HLA type.

Study conclusions and caveats: The cumulative frequency of public TCR beta families identified carriers of CMV plus the relevant HLA. There were HLA-C-restricted CMV-specific TCR beta clonotypes dominating the ex vivo response.

A single record per CDR3 protein comes from TCRdb applying MiXCR to the reads. The data show fewer than 55,000 distinct CDR3 sequences, about 19% seen once. J was trimmed by 3 bases and V by 3 bases; bases with no gene match: 7. There are 17 residues in the CDR3. This clonotype was detected only a few times. Its antigen is not identified. The J gene is TRBJ2-1, the V gene TRBV12-3 or TRBV12-4, with TRBD2 matching over 11 bases. This TCR derives from a human donor in good health (CMV status not recorded). Some clones in this sample may be carry-over from other donors' samples. The material was CD8+ T cells from cultured PBMCs, obtained from culture after CMV antigen stimulation. CDR3 coding DNA: TGTGCCAGCAGTTTTAAGGTAGCGGGGGGGGGCTACAATGAGCAGTTCTTC. Translated, it gives CASSFKVAGGGYNEQFF.